The rows below give T cell receptor beta chains drawn from one sample of a study of regulatory and conventional T cells in RAG deficiency. The data were produced by immunoSEQ multiplex PCR, yet TCRdb's version contains in-frame clones alone and is incomplete. The table records 34,000 or so clones, more than 75% of them present only once. These data are also associated with another study on regulatory T cells.

Sample: CD4+ effector T cells sorted from blood. The receptors shown here come from a human donor in good health. CDR3s include the opening cysteine and the closing phenylalanine or tryptophan. D genes are given only for firm matches. Some rows have no size entry. The others give once, few or many, or a class for an expanded clone.

J,D,V,size,DNA,CDR3
TRBJ2-3,-,TRBV7-3,once,TGTGCCAGCAGCTTAAACCCAGGCCACATGGATACGCAGTATTTT,CASSLNPGHMDTQYF
TRBJ1-2,TRBD1,TRBV19,-,TGTGCCAGTAGTATGAGGGGGCAAGGCTACACCTTC,CASSMRGQGYTF
TRBJ1-5,-,TRBV4-2,-,TGTGCCAGCAGCCAAAAGTCCAATCAGCCCCAGCATTTT,CASSQKSNQPQHF
TRBJ2-7,TRBD2,TRBV18,-,TGTGCCAGCTCCCTAGCGGGGGGCTCCTACGAGCAGTACTTC,CASSLAGGSYEQYF
TRBJ2-2,-,TRBV4-2,few,TGTGCCAGCAGCCACCCCAGAGGGACGGACACCGGGGAGCTGTTTTTT,CASSHPRGTDTGELFF
TRBJ2-3,-,TRBV2,-,TGTGCCAGCAGTGAACTCAGAAGCACAGATACGCAGTATTTT,CASSELRSTDTQYF
TRBJ2-2,-,TRBV6-5,-,TGTGCCAGCAGTACTGGGGGTTGGGGGGAGCTGTTTTTT,CASSTGGWGELFF
TRBJ2-2,TRBD2,TRBV11-2,-,TGTGCCAGCAGCCCTGGACTAGCGGGGAGGAACACCGGGGAGCTGTTTTTT,CASSPGLAGRNTGELFF
TRBJ1-4,-,TRBV28,-,TGTGCCAGCAGCTCTCCAGGGTCGGATGAAAAACTGTTTTTT,CASSSPGSDEKLFF
TRBJ1-6,-,TRBV7-6,-,TGTGCCAGCAGCTTAGAGGAATATAATTCACCCCTCCACTTT,CASSLEEYNSPLHF
TRBJ1-3,-,TRBV6-5,once,TGTGCCAGCAGTTCCCGTTCTGGAAACACCATATATTTT,CASSSRSGNTIYF
TRBJ2-3,-,TRBV7-3,-,TGTGCCAGCAGCTTAGGGGGGCGGACAGATACGCAGTATTTT,CASSLGGRTDTQYF
TRBJ1-4,TRBD1,TRBV5-1,-,TGCGCCAGCAGCCTACGGACAGGGGGCCTAATGGAAAAACTGTTTTTT,CASSLRTGGLMEKLFF
TRBJ2-1,-,TRBV4-2,-,TGTGCCAGCAGCCAAGAAAATTTCAGCTACAATGAGCAGTTCTTC,CASSQENFSYNEQFF
TRBJ1-1,TRBD1,TRBV5-5,-,TGTGCCAGCAGCGTGGGACAGGCGAACACTGAAGCTTTCTTT,CASSVGQANTEAFF
TRBJ1-5,-,TRBV4-2,-,TGTGCCAGCAGCCACAGTGGGGGGGGGCTTCAGCCCCAGCATTTT,CASSHSGGGLQPQHF
TRBJ2-3,-,TRBV5-4,-,TGTGCCAGCAGCTTAGACCCCAGGGTAGATACGCAGTATTTT,CASSLDPRVDTQYF
TRBJ1-1,-,TRBV7-8,-,TGTGCCAGCAGCTTAGACAGACTCACTGAAGCTTTCTTT,CASSLDRLTEAFF
TRBJ1-4,TRBD1,TRBV28,-,TGTGCCAGCAGTCCGATAGGGACAGGGGTGGGAAAACTGTTTTTT,CASSPIGTGVGKLFF
TRBJ1-2,-,TRBV19,few,TGTGCCAGTAGTCAGAGGGATTACTATGGCTACACCTTC,CASSQRDYYGYTF
TRBJ1-5,-,TRBV6-1,-,TGTGCCAGCAGTGTTTCCAGGGGACGCGGAGATAGCAATCAGCCCCAGCATTTT,CASSVSRGRGDSNQPQHF
TRBJ2-3,TRBD1,TRBV9,-,TGTGCCAGCAGTTCAGGCCGGACAGGGGGCCAGGGCACAGATACGCAGTATTTT,CASSSGRTGGQGTDTQYF
TRBJ2-7,-,TRBV5-8,-,TGTGCCAGCTCCCTTGGGGGCTCGAGCTCCTACGAGCAGTACTTC,CASSLGGSSSYEQYF
TRBJ1-6,-,TRBV18,-,TGTGCCAGCTCACCCCGGGACATCGGGACACCCCTCCACTTT,CASSPRDIGTPLHF